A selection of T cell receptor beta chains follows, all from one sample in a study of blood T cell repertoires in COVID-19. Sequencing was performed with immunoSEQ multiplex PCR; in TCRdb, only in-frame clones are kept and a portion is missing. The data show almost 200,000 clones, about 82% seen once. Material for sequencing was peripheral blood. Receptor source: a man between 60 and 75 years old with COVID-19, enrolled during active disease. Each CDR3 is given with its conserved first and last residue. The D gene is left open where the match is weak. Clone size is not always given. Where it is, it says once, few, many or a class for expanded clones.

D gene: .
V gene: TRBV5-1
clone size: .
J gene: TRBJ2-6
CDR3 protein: CASSPSYSGANVLTF
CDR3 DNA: TGCGCCAGCAGCCCTTCCTACTCTGGGGCCAACGTCCTGACTTTC

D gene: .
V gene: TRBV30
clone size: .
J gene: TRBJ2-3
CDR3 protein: CAWSERGDTQYF
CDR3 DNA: TGTGCCTGGAGTGAACGAGGAGATACGCAGTATTTT

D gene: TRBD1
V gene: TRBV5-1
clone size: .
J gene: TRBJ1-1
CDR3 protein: CASSDGTGATTEAFF
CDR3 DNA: TGCGCCAGCAGCGACGGGACAGGGGCTACCACTGAAGCTTTCTTT

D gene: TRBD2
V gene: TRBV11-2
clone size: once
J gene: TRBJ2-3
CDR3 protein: CASSPEWASGRLGDTQYF
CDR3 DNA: TGTGCCAGCAGCCCAGAATGGGCTAGCGGGAGATTAGGAGATACGCAGTATTTT

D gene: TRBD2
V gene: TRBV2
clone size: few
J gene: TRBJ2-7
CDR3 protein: CASSPSGRYSYEQYF
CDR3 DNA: TGTGCCAGCAGTCCTAGCGGGAGGTACTCCTACGAGCAGTACTTC

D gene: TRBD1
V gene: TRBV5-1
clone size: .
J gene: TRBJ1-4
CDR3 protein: CASSFPGQGALWATSVQNEKLFF
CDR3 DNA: TGCGCCAGCAGCTTTCCGGGACAGGGGGCTCTCTGGGCTACATCGGTACAAAATGAAAAACTGTTTTTT

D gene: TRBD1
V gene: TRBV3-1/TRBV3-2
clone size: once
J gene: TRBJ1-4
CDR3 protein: CASSLGTGNEKLFF
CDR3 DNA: TGTGCCAGCAGCCTCGGGACAGGGAATGAAAAACTGTTTTTT

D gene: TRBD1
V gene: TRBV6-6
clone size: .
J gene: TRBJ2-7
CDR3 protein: CASGDRGLYEQYF
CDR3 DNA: TGTGCCAGCGGTGACAGGGGGCTATACGAGCAGTACTTC

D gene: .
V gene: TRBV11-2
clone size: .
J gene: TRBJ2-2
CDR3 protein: CASSLRIGGTGELFF
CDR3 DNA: TGTGCCAGCAGCTTAAGAATCGGGGGCACCGGGGAGCTGTTTTTT

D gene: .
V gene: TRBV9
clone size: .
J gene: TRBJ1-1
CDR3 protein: CASSVDQGSIEAFF
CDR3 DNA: TGTGCCAGCAGCGTAGATCAGGGGAGCATAGAAGCTTTCTTT

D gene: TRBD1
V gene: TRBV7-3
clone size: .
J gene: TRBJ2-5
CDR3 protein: CASSLQGQGETQYF
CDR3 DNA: TGTGCCAGCAGCTTACAAGGACAGGGCGAGACCCAGTACTTC

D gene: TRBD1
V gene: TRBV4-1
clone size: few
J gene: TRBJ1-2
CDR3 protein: CASSQSGTGYGYTF
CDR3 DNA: TGCGCCAGCAGCCAATCCGGGACAGGGTATGGCTACACCTTC

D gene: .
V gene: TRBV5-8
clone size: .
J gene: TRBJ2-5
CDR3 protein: CASSELGLTQETQYF
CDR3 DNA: TGTGCCAGCAGCGAACTGGGACTGACCCAAGAGACCCAGTACTTC

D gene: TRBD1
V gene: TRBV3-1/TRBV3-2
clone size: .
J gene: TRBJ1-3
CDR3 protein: CASSPGQGLWNTIYF
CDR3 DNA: TGTGCCAGCAGCCCTGGACAGGGGCTTTGGAACACCATATATTTT

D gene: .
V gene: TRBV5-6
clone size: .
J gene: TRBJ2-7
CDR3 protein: CASSFRGTSSYEQYF
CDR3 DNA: TGTGCCAGCAGCTTCCGGGGAACCAGCTCCTACGAGCAGTACTTC

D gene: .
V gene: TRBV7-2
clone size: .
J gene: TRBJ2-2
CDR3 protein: CASSSRYNTGELFF
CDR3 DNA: TGTGCCAGCAGCTCGCGATACAACACCGGGGAGCTGTTTTTT

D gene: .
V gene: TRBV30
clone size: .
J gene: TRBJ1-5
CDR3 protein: CAWSRGGIQPQHF
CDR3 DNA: TGTGCCTGGAGTCGGGGGGGAATTCAGCCCCAGCATTTT

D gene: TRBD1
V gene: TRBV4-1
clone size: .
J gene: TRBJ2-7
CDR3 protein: CASSLGWTGTLEQYF
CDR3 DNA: TGCGCCAGCAGCCTGGGTTGGACAGGGACCCTCGAGCAGTACTTC

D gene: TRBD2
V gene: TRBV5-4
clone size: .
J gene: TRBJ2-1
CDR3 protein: CASTFPAAGGDEQFF
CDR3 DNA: TGTGCCAGCACCTTCCCAGCAGCGGGAGGTGATGAGCAGTTCTTC

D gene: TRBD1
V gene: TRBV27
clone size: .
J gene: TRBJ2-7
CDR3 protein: CASSWTRQGADEQYF
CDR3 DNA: TGTGCCAGCAGTTGGACTCGACAGGGGGCCGACGAGCAGTACTTC

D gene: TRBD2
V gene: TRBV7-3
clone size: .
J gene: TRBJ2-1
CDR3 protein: CASSLGLAGVEQFF
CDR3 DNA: TGTGCCAGCAGCTTAGGTCTAGCGGGAGTCGAGCAGTTCTTC

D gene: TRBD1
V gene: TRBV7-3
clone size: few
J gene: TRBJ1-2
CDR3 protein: CASSTGQGMRGYTF
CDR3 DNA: TGTGCCAGCAGCACGGGACAGGGGATGCGGGGCTACACCTTC

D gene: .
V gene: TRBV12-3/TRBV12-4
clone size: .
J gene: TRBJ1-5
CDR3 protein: CASRSAGQSQHF
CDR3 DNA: TGTGCCAGCAGGTCTGCAGGCCAGTCCCAGCATTTT

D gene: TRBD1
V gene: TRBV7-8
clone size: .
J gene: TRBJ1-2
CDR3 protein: CASSLTGVGGYTF
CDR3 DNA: TGTGCCAGCAGCTTAACAGGGGTTGGGGGCTACACCTTC

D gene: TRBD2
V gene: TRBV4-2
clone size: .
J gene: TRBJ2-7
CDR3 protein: CASSQDASGRAQEQYF
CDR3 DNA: TGTGCCAGCAGCCAAGATGCTAGCGGGAGGGCCCAAGAGCAGTACTTC

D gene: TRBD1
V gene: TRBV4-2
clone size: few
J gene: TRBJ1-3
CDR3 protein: CASSQRGLDSGNTIYF
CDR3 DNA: TGTGCCAGCAGCCAAAGGGGGCTCGACTCTGGAAACACCATATATTTT

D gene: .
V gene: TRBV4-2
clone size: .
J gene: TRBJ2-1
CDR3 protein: CASSQDMTDGYNEQFF
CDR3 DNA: TGTGCCAGCAGCCAGGACATGACGGACGGATACAATGAGCAGTTCTTC

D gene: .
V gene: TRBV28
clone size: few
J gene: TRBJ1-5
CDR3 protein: CASSQESIGNQPQHF
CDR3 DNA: TGTGCCAGCAGTCAAGAGTCTATAGGCAATCAGCCCCAGCATTTT

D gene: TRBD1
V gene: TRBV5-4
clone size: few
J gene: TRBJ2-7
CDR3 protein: CASRFSSGQPPYEQYF
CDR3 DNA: TGTGCCAGCAGATTTTCCTCGGGACAGCCTCCCTACGAGCAGTACTTC

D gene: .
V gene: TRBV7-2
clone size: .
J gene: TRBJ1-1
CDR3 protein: CASSLARANTEAFF
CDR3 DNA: TGTGCCAGCAGCTTAGCCCGAGCGAACACTGAAGCTTTCTTT